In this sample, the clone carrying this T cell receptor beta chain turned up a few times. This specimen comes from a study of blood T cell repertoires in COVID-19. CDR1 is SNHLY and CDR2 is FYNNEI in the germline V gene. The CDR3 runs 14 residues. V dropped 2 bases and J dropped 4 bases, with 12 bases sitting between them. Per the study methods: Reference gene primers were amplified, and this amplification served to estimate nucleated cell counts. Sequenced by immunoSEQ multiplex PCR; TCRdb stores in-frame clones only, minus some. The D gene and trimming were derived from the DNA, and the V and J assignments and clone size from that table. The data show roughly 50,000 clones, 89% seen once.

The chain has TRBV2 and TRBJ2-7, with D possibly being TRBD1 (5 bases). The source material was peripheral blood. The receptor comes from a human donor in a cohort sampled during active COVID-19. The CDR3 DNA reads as TGTGCCAGCAGTGAACAGGGATTTCCATACGAGCAGTACTTC. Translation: CASSEQGFPYEQYF.